These T cell receptor beta chains were read from a single sample in a study of PD-1 blockade in classical Hodgkin lymphoma. Here immunoSEQ multiplex PCR was the method, and the copy in TCRdb shows in-frame clones only, minus some. The sample holds about 97,000 clones, roughly 88% seen once. Sequenced here: peripheral blood mononuclear cells (PBMCs), sampled at baseline. The receptors originated from a human donor with classical Hodgkin lymphoma. Both conserved end residues are part of each CDR3. Fields, in order: clone size, V gene, D gene, CDR3 length, J gene, CDR3 protein, CDR3 DNA. The D gene is left open where the match is weak. Size values are once, few and many counts, or a class for expanded clones, and some rows have none.

clone_size: NA; v_call: TRBV5-1; d_call: NA; cdr3_length: 13; j_call: TRBJ2-1; cdr3_aa: CASSFASSNEQFF; cdr3_nt: TGCGCCAGCAGCTTTGCTTCCTCGAATGAGCAGTTCTTC
clone_size: NA; v_call: TRBV7-9; d_call: TRBD2; cdr3_length: 14; j_call: TRBJ2-1; cdr3_aa: CASSQLAGQRGLFF; cdr3_nt: TGTGCCAGCAGCCAACTAGCGGGGCAGCGGGGACTGTTCTTC
clone_size: NA; v_call: TRBV12-2; d_call: NA; cdr3_length: 15; j_call: TRBJ1-2; cdr3_aa: CASRLAYREDYGYTF; cdr3_nt: TGTGCAAGTCGCTTAGCGTACAGGGAGGACTATGGCTACACCTTC
clone_size: NA; v_call: TRBV10-3; d_call: TRBD2; cdr3_length: 16; j_call: TRBJ2-1; cdr3_aa: CAISGLAGELGGEQFF; cdr3_nt: TGTGCCATCAGCGGACTAGCGGGAGAGTTGGGAGGTGAGCAGTTCTTC
clone_size: NA; v_call: TRBV19; d_call: NA; cdr3_length: 16; j_call: TRBJ2-7; cdr3_aa: CASSIVASGGDYEQYF; cdr3_nt: TGTGCCAGTAGTATAGTGGCTTCAGGGGGGGACTACGAGCAGTACTTC
clone_size: once; v_call: TRBV6-1; d_call: TRBD1; cdr3_length: 13; j_call: TRBJ1-1; cdr3_aa: CASRKTGWTEAFF; cdr3_nt: TGTGCCAGCAGGAAGACAGGGTGGACTGAAGCTTTCTTT
clone_size: NA; v_call: TRBV7-2; d_call: NA; cdr3_length: 13; j_call: TRBJ1-2; cdr3_aa: CASSPTGNYGYTF; cdr3_nt: TGTGCCAGCAGCCCTACAGGGAACTATGGCTACACCTTC
clone_size: NA; v_call: TRBV5-4; d_call: NA; cdr3_length: 16; j_call: TRBJ2-7; cdr3_aa: CASSLEGLGNKYEQYF; cdr3_nt: TGTGCCAGCAGCTTGGAGGGGTTGGGAAACAAATACGAGCAGTACTTC
clone_size: once; v_call: TRBV6-1; d_call: TRBD2; cdr3_length: 14; j_call: TRBJ2-1; cdr3_aa: CASSGLAVYNEQFF; cdr3_nt: TGTGCCAGCAGTGGTCTAGCGGTCTACAATGAGCAGTTCTTC
clone_size: NA; v_call: TRBV5-4; d_call: TRBD2; cdr3_length: 17; j_call: TRBJ2-1; cdr3_aa: CASTGGLAGGAYNEQFF; cdr3_nt: TGTGCCAGCACCGGGGGGCTAGCGGGAGGTGCCTACAATGAGCAGTTCTTC
clone_size: NA; v_call: TRBV11-2; d_call: TRBD2; cdr3_length: 14; j_call: TRBJ2-3; cdr3_aa: CASSPGLAGDTQYF; cdr3_nt: TGTGCCAGCAGCCCGGGACTAGCGGGAGATACGCAGTATTTT
clone_size: NA; v_call: TRBV5-1; d_call: TRBD2; cdr3_length: 15; j_call: TRBJ2-5; cdr3_aa: CASSPGGVAEETQYF; cdr3_nt: TGCGCCAGCAGCCCGGGGGGGGTAGCGGAAGAGACCCAGTACTTC
clone_size: NA; v_call: TRBV18; d_call: TRBD2; cdr3_length: 15; j_call: TRBJ2-1; cdr3_aa: CASSLRLTSPNEQFF; cdr3_nt: TGTGCCAGCTCACTCCGGTTGACTAGCCCCAATGAGCAGTTCTTC
clone_size: NA; v_call: TRBV4-1; d_call: NA; cdr3_length: 14; j_call: TRBJ2-6; cdr3_aa: CASSQSPGANVLTF; cdr3_nt: TGCGCCAGCAGCCAATCCCCTGGGGCCAACGTCCTGACTTTC
clone_size: NA; v_call: TRBV5-8; d_call: NA; cdr3_length: 15; j_call: TRBJ1-5; cdr3_aa: CASSLGQYSNQPQHF; cdr3_nt: TGTGCCAGCAGCTTGGGACAGTATAGCAATCAGCCCCAGCATTTT
clone_size: NA; v_call: TRBV7-8; d_call: NA; cdr3_length: 11; j_call: TRBJ2-7; cdr3_aa: CASSFQVEQYF; cdr3_nt: TGTGCCAGCAGCTTTCAGGTCGAGCAGTACTTC
clone_size: NA; v_call: TRBV2; d_call: TRBD2; cdr3_length: 15; j_call: TRBJ2-3; cdr3_aa: CASRRLALKTDTQYF; cdr3_nt: TGTGCCAGCAGGAGACTAGCACTAAAAACAGATACGCAGTATTTT
clone_size: NA; v_call: TRBV14; d_call: TRBD2; cdr3_length: 16; j_call: TRBJ2-1; cdr3_aa: CASSQLAGGGHNEQFF; cdr3_nt: TGTGCCAGCAGCCAGTTAGCGGGAGGAGGCCACAATGAGCAGTTCTTC
clone_size: NA; v_call: TRBV10-3; d_call: NA; cdr3_length: 14; j_call: TRBJ1-2; cdr3_aa: CAIREGMGSDGYTF; cdr3_nt: TGTGCCATCAGAGAGGGGATGGGGTCGGATGGCTACACCTTC
clone_size: NA; v_call: TRBV7-8; d_call: NA; cdr3_length: 15; j_call: TRBJ2-1; cdr3_aa: CASSLGTLSYNEQFF; cdr3_nt: TGTGCCAGCAGCTTAGGGACCCTCTCCTACAATGAGCAGTTCTTC
clone_size: once; v_call: TRBV7-9; d_call: NA; cdr3_length: 15; j_call: TRBJ2-3; cdr3_aa: CASSFGRGVTDTQYF; cdr3_nt: TGTGCCAGCAGCTTCGGCAGGGGTGTAACAGATACGCAGTATTTT
clone_size: NA; v_call: TRBV20-1; d_call: NA; cdr3_length: 11; j_call: TRBJ2-7; cdr3_aa: CSARVRLEQYF; cdr3_nt: TGCAGTGCTAGAGTACGTCTCGAGCAGTACTTC